Presented here are 21 T cell receptor beta chains from one specimen sequenced in a study of T cell responses to AZD1222 COVID-19 vaccine. The repertoire was sequenced with immunoSEQ multiplex PCR; TCRdb's copy has only in-frame clones and lacks some. There are about 27,000 clones in the sample; about 90% occur only once, and around 8.4% lies in the top ten. The specimen comprised peripheral blood, sampled 28 days after the second AZD1222 dose. The receptors shown here come from an adult who received the AZD1222 COVID-19 vaccine.

This chain uses TRBV5-1 with TRBJ2-5; 9 bases align to TRBD1. The J segment lost 2 bases and the V segment lost 5 bases, leaving 7 bases of the junction unmatched. The CDR3 has 15 amino acids. The germline gives CDR1 SGHRS, CDR2 YFSETQ. CDR3 DNA sequence: TGCGCCAGCAGGATTAATGGACAGGGGCAAGAGACCCAGTACTTC. The encoded protein is CASRINGQGQETQYF.

A single count supports this clone. CDR3 in amino acids: CASSQATGGWSSYNEQFF. In DNA form, the CDR3 reads TGCGCCAGCAGCCAGGCCACAGGGGGCTGGAGCTCCTACAATGAGCAGTTCTTC. This chain joins TRBV4-3 and TRBJ2-1, with 9 bases fitting TRBD1. From germline, CDR1 is LGHNA and CDR2 YSLEER. The CDR3 contains 18 residues. V dropped 3 bases and J dropped 0; count of bases not matched to a gene: 9.

This sequence joins TRBV7-2 and TRBJ2-3, with D hard to call. The CDR3 runs to 14 residues. From germline, CDR1 is SGHTA and CDR2 FQGNSA. V was pared by 4 bases and J by 4 bases, with 12 bases between. As DNA, the CDR3 is TGTGCCAGCAGCTCCCGGGCAGGTTCAGATACGCAGTATTTT. It yields the protein CASSSRAGSDTQYF. The variable domain in full, completed from reference TRBV7-2 and TRBJ2-3, reads GAGVSQSPSNKVTEKGKDVELRCDPISGHTALYWYRQSLGQGLEFLIYFQGNSAPDKSGLPSDRFSAERTGGSVSTLTIQRTQQEDSAVYLCASSSRAGSDTQYFGPGTRLTVL.

The J gene is TRBJ2-3, the V gene TRBV6-5; TRBD1 aligns across 8 bases. After removal of 6 bases from V and 9 bases from J, the junction contained 8 bases not matched to a gene. The germline V gene has CDR1 MNHEY and CDR2 SVGAGI. The CDR3 consists of 13 residues. The CDR3, as DNA: TGTGCCAGCAGCTCCGGGACAGGATTGACGCAGTATTTT. Translated, it gives CASSSGTGLTQYF.

This clone has only one observation. The rearrangement joins TRBV18 to TRBJ2-3; the match to TRBD1 covers 7 bases. The CDR3 is 16 amino acids. Germline V gene data show CDR1 as KGHSH and CDR2 as LQKENI. The V and J ends lost 0 bases and 3 bases, in that order; junction bases with no gene match: 6. The CDR3 region is CASSPPRGRFTDTQYF. The CDR3 DNA sequence: TGTGCCAGCTCACCACCTAGGGGGCGCTTTACAGATACGCAGTATTTT.

The CDR3 DNA sequence: TGCAGCGCCGTCGCGAGCACAGATACGCAGTATTTT. Translating it yields CSAVASTDTQYF. The chain links TRBV29-1 to TRBJ2-3; D gene uncertain. The germline CDR1 and CDR2 sequences are SQVTM and ANQGSEA. Trimming took off 7 bases at V and 0 bases at J, with 8 bases between the two ends. CDR3 length equals 12 residues.

The rearrangement links TRBV19 to TRBJ1-2, with 7 bases identical to TRBD1. The CDR3 loop spans 13 amino acids. Trimming cost V 7 bases and J 7 bases; bases outside gene matches: 9. CDR1 is LNHDA, CDR2 SQIVND, per germline (reference sequence). CDR3 sequence reads: CASTRQGGSGYTF. In DNA, the CDR3 is TGTGCCAGTACTCGACAGGGCGGCTCTGGCTACACCTTC. Complete variable domain (other parts from reference TRBV19 and TRBJ1-2): DGGITQSPKYLFRKEGQNVTLSCEQNLNHDAMYWYRQDPGQGLRLIYYSQIVNDFQKGDIAEGYSVSREKKESFPLTVTSAQKNPTAFYLCASTRQGGSGYTFGSGTRLTVV.

This clone has a single count. The rearrangement joins TRBV4-2 to TRBJ2-7; 7 bases are shared with TRBD1. The CDR3 has 16 residues. With V trimmed by 1 base and J by 0 bases, 6 bases remained unmatched. Germline lookup yields CDR1 LGHNA and CDR2 YNFKEQ. CDR3 amino acids: CASSQGGQAASYEQYF. The DNA of the CDR3 is TGTGCCAGCAGCCAAGGAGGACAGGCCGCCTCCTACGAGCAGTACTTC.

The rearrangement uses TRBV10-1 and TRBJ1-5; D is unresolved. Germline assignment: CDR1 WNHNN and CDR2 SYGVQD (reference sequence). This CDR3 comprises 14 residues. Trimming removed 1 base at V and 0 bases at J, with 4 bases between. The CDR3 spells CASSELISNQPQHF. The CDR3 DNA sequence: TGCGCCAGCAGTGAGTTAATTAGCAATCAGCCCCAGCATTTT.

This chain links TRBV10-3 with TRBJ1-5; D is ambiguous. V lost 2 bases and J lost 0, with 5 bases in between. This CDR3 contains 14 residues. Germline V gene sequence: CDR1 ENHRY, CDR2 SYGVKD. CDR3 sequence (DNA): TGTGCCATCAGTGAGGGGATTAGCAATCAGCCCCAGCATTTT. It encodes CAISEGISNQPQHF.

There are a few counts of this clone. V usage is TRBV15 and J usage is TRBJ2-7; a weak D match, TRBD1 (5 bases). Trimming took off 3 bases at V and 2 bases at J, with 14 bases between the two ends. Germline CDR1 reads LNHNV; CDR2 reads YYDKDF (reference sequence). This CDR3 spans 15 amino acids. The DNA for the CDR3 is TGTGCCACCAGCAGCCCACAGGACACCACCTACGAGCAGTACTTC. This encodes CATSSPQDTTYEQYF.

The chain couples TRBV12-3 or TRBV12-4 to TRBJ1-6; D is unclear. The length of the CDR3 is 12 residues. V lost 3 bases and J lost 10, with 7 bases in between. CDR3 DNA sequence: TGTGCCAGCAGTTTTAGGGTATCACCCCTCCACTTT. Translated: CASSFRVSPLHF.

The chain combines TRBV4-3 with TRBJ2-7; TRBD1 matches 7 bases. Germline values: CDR1 LGHNA, CDR2 YSLEER. This CDR3 is 13 amino acids long. J was trimmed by 2 bases and V by 3 bases; bases with no gene match: 1. The CDR3 is CASSHTGAYEQYF. CDR3 sequence (DNA): TGCGCCAGCAGCCACACAGGGGCCTACGAGCAGTACTTC.

This rearrangement joins TRBV4-2 to TRBJ1-3; D is ambiguous. With 6 bases removed from V and 0 bases from J, the gap between germline ends came to 6 bases. The CDR3 loop spans 13 amino acids. CDR1 is LGHNA, CDR2 YNFKEQ, per germline. The CDR3 spells CASRSPSGNTIYF. CDR3 in DNA: TGTGCCAGCAGGAGCCCCTCTGGAAACACCATATATTTT.

This clone was detected once. This chain connects TRBV7-9 to TRBJ1-4, with D maybe TRBD1 (5 bases). Between the trimmed V and J ends, which lost 5 bases and 4 bases, there was a span of 20 bases. This CDR3 comprises 17 residues. Germline loops: CDR1 SEHNR, CDR2 FQNEAQ (reference sequence). CDR3 sequence reads: CASSPSGGLGDNEKLFF. The CDR3 DNA follows: TGTGCCAGCAGCCCTAGTGGGGGGTTAGGAGATAATGAAAAACTGTTTTTT.

The chain combines TRBV10-3 with TRBJ2-2; 8 bases are a match to TRBD1. V was clipped by 6 bases and J by 4 bases; unmatched bases: 7. The CDR3 is made up of 15 amino acids. CDR1 ENHRY and CDR2 SYGVKD come from the germline V gene. DNA of the CDR3: TGTGCCATCAGCTCCTATGACAGGGGCACCGGGGAGCTGTTTTTT. It translates to CAISSYDRGTGELFF.

The chain recombines TRBV6-4 with TRBJ2-1, with 8 bases identical to TRBD2. There are 16 residues in the CDR3. V shed 0 bases and J 3 bases; nucleotides not matched to a gene: 4. The germline V gene has CDR1 MRHNA and CDR2 SNTAGT. CDR3 sequence: CASSDSGLGFYNEQFF. DNA of the CDR3: TGTGCCAGCAGTGACTCGGGACTAGGTTTCTACAATGAGCAGTTCTTC.

A word on this clone: One end of the junction varies from germline; a read error may be responsible. The chain employs TRBV11-2 and TRBJ2-7, with 9 bases identical to TRBD1. The CDR3 is 12 residues long. Germline CDR1 and CDR2: SGHAT and FQNNGV. The CDR3, as DNA: TGTGCCAGCAGCCCGAGCGCCGGGACAGGGCACTTC. Translating it yields CASSPSAGTGHF.

This chain connects TRBV19 to TRBJ2-5; D unresolved. The CDR3 contains 16 residues. V dropped 5 bases and J dropped 5 bases, with 21 bases sitting between them. Germline V gene lookup returns CDR1 LNHDA and CDR2 SQIVND (reference sequence). In DNA, the CDR3 is TGTGCCAGTAGTTATGGGTTGACCGCGTCTGGGGAGACCCAGTACTTC. Translating it yields CASSYGLTASGETQYF. Full variable domain (missing parts from reference TRBV19 and TRBJ2-5): DGGITQSPKYLFRKEGQNVTLSCEQNLNHDAMYWYRQDPGQGLRLIYYSQIVNDFQKGDIAEGYSVSREKKESFPLTVTSAQKNPTAFYLCASSYGLTASGETQYFGPGTRLLVL.

The V and J genes are TRBV4-1 and TRBJ2-7; D is perhaps TRBD2 (7 bases). Germline-derived CDR1 and CDR2 are MGHRA and YSYEKL. V shed 1 base and J shed 2 bases, with 12 bases lying between them. The CDR3 consists of 15 residues. CDR3 sequence reads: CASSQVWEGAYEQYF. In nucleotides, the CDR3 is TGCGCCAGCAGCCAAGTGTGGGAGGGGGCCTACGAGCAGTACTTC.

The J gene is TRBJ2-5, the V gene TRBV7-2; 9 nucleotides line up with TRBD1. Germline V gene data show CDR1 as SGHTA and CDR2 as FQGNSA. After removal of 5 bases from V and 4 bases from J, the junction contained 8 bases not matched to a gene. The CDR3 is 15 residues long. The CDR3 sequence is CASSRVTGGRETQYF. As DNA, the CDR3 is TGTGCCAGCAGCAGAGTGACAGGGGGACGAGAGACCCAGTACTTC. Complete variable domain (other parts from reference TRBV7-2 and TRBJ2-5): GAGVSQSPSNKVTEKGKDVELRCDPISGHTALYWYRQSLGQGLEFLIYFQGNSAPDKSGLPSDRFSAERTGGSVSTLTIQRTQQEDSAVYLCASSRVTGGRETQYFGPGTRLLVL.